This passage covers 10 T cell receptor beta chains from one sample sequenced in a study of T cells expressing NK-cell markers. TCRdb re-called the 5' RACE reads and gives one entry per CDR3 protein, without DNA. The sample includes about 260,000 distinct CDR3 sequences. Sequencing was carried out using blood T cells: a sorted CD56 or NKG2C T cell subset, CD4+ or CD8+ T cells, or bulk PBMC T cells (not recorded which). The receptor source for this set is a woman aged 18 to 75 in good health.

The chain recombines TRBV7-6 with TRBJ2-3. There are 13 residues in the CDR3. The germline gives CDR1 SGHVS, CDR2 FNYEAQ. The CDR3 loop reads CASSLRLTDTQYF.

The V and J genes are TRBV4-3 and TRBJ1-2; TCRdb indicates TRBD1, and absent DNA this call remains unverified. Germline V gives CDR1 LGHNA, CDR2 YSLEER. The CDR3 is 15 residues long. The CDR3 loop is CASSQDGQVNRGYTF.

This chain uses TRBV7-2 with TRBJ1-1; the TCRdb D gene call, TRBD1, has no DNA to confirm it. CDR3 length equals 15 residues. Per germline, CDR1 SGHTA and CDR2 FQGNSA. The CDR3 region is CASSPILGGDTEAFF.

The rearrangement joins TRBV11-2 to TRBJ1-2; TCRdb names TRBD1, which stays unverified in the absence of DNA. In germline, CDR1 is SGHAT, CDR2 FQNNGV. The CDR3 has 18 residues. The chain's CDR3 is CASSGPGTGAQTSYGYTF.

The V gene is TRBV30, the J gene TRBJ1-3; lacking DNA, the TRBD1 call made by TCRdb goes unchecked. The CDR3 has 15 residues. CDR1 GTSNPN and CDR2 SVGIG come from the germline V gene (reference sequence). The CDR3 sequence is CAWSRDRHSGNTIYF.

The chain joins TRBV20-1 to TRBJ1-2; TCRdb's D call of TRBD1 is untestable without DNA. Germline V gene sequence: CDR1 DFQATT, CDR2 SNEGSKA (reference sequence). There are 15 residues in the CDR3. CDR3 sequence reads: CSARELVGTYYGYTF.

The chain carries TRBV18 and TRBJ1-5. The CDR3 contains 15 residues. Germline lookup yields CDR1 KGHSH and CDR2 LQKENI. CDR3 in amino acids: CASSPRAVGEEPQHF. Supplemented by reference TRBV18 and TRBJ1-5, the full variable domain reads NAGVMQNPRHLVRRRGQEARLRCSPMKGHSHVYWYRQLPEEGLKFMVYLQKENIIDESGMPKERFSAEFPKEGPSILRIQQVVRGDSAAYFCASSPRAVGEEPQHFGDGTRLSIL.

The genes are TRBV18 and TRBJ1-1; TCRdb selects TRBD1, and the lack of DNA leaves this call unchecked. Looked up from germline, CDR1 is KGHSH and CDR2 is LQKENI. This CDR3 has 15 residues. CDR3 region: CASHALGGMNTEAFF.

The rearrangement joins TRBV5-1 to TRBJ2-5; the TCRdb D gene call, TRBD2, has no DNA to confirm it. This CDR3 region has 14 residues. Germline loops: CDR1 SGHRS, CDR2 YFSETQ. CDR3 sequence: CASSLGYGGKTQYF.

The J gene is TRBJ1-1, the V gene TRBV7-2; with no DNA, the TCRdb D assignment of TRBD1 cannot be verified. The CDR3 totals 15 residues. From germline, CDR1 is SGHTA and CDR2 FQGNSA. This CDR3 reads CASSQQGAVNTEAFF.